This passage covers 5 T cell receptor beta chains from one sample sequenced in a study of T-cell memory formation after mild COVID-19. TCRdb re-analysed the 5' RACE reads in MiXCR, keeping a single row per CDR3 protein. The data show approximately 400,000 distinct CDR3 sequences, approximately 25% seen once. Sequenced material: PBMCs or a T cell subset sorted from them (not recorded which). These receptors all stem from an adult woman who had mild COVID-19 (a few samples of this study predate the infection). Cell type and time point are not known.

This chain connects TRBV29-1 to TRBJ2-1; D perhaps matches TRBD1 (5 bases). CDR1 SQVTM and CDR2 ANQGSEA come from the germline V gene. Trimming took off 3 bases at V and 7 bases at J, with 7 bases between the two ends. The length of the CDR3 is 11 residues. The CDR3 is CSVDAGNEQFF. The DNA of the CDR3 is TGCAGCGTTGATGCAGGGAATGAGCAGTTCTTC.

This clonotype was seen more than once but under ten times. This chain uses TRBV27 with TRBJ2-1; D call uncertain. CDR3 size: 11 residues. Trimming removed 9 bases at V and 2 bases at J, with 5 bases between. From germline, CDR1 is MNHEY and CDR2 SMNVEV (reference sequence). The CDR3 nucleotides are TGTGCCAGTGGGCCCTACAATGAGCAGTTCTTC. It specifies CASGPYNEQFF.

In its sample, this clonotype was seen a few times. The chain links TRBV20-1 to TRBJ1-5; D is ambiguous. With 6 bases removed from V and 6 bases from J, the gap between germline ends came to 21 bases. Germline loops: CDR1 DFQATT, CDR2 SNEGSKA (reference sequence). CDR3 size: 15 residues. The CDR3 DNA reads TGCAGTGCCAACCCGGGTGGTGTGTTGTTTCAGCCCCAGCATTTT. Its translation is CSANPGGVLFQPQHF.

The chain combines TRBV6-2 or TRBV6-3 with TRBJ1-1; D unclear. CDR1 is MNHEY, CDR2 SVGEGT, per germline. The CDR3 totals 13 residues. Trimming removed 5 bases at V and 0 bases at J, with 7 bases between. CDR3 nucleotides: TGTGCCAGCAGTGGGATGGTGAACACTGAAGCTTTCTTT. This gives the protein CASSGMVNTEAFF.

This clonotype was detected only once. The chain joins TRBV11-2 to TRBJ1-2; D may be TRBD1 (6 bases). This CDR3 region has 13 residues. Germline assignment: CDR1 SGHAT and CDR2 FQNNGV. The ends were cut back, 5 bases at V and 14 bases at J, with 21 bases in the middle. CDR3 protein: CASSHPREQGQTF. The CDR3 DNA reads TGTGCCAGCAGCCACCCCAGAGAACAGGGCCAAACCTTC. The complete variable domain, with remaining parts taken from reference TRBV11-2 and TRBJ1-2, reads EAGVAQSPRYKIIEKRQSVAFWCNPISGHATLYWYQQILGQGPKLLIQFQNNGVVDDSQLPKDRFSAERLKGVDSTLKIQPAKLEDSAVYLCASSHPREQGQTFGSGTRLTVV.